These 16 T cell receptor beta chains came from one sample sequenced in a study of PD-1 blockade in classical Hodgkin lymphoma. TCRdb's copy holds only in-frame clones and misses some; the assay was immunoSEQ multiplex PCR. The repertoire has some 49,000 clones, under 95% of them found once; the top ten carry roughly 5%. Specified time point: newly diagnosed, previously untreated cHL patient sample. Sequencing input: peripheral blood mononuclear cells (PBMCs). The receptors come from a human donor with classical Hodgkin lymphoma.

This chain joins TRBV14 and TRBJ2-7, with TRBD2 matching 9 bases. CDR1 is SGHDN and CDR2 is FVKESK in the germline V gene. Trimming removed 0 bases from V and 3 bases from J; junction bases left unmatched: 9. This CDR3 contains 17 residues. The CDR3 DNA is TGTGCCAGCAGCCAAGATCTCCGTAGCGGGAGAAGCTACGAGCAGTACTTC. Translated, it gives CASSQDLRSGRSYEQYF.

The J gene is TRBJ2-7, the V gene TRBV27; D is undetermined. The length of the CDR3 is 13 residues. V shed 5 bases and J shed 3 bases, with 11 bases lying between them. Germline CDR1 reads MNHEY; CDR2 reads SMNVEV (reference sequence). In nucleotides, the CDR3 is TGTGCCAGCAGTATCGGACCCCGCTACGAGCAGTACGTC. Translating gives CASSIGPRYEQYV.

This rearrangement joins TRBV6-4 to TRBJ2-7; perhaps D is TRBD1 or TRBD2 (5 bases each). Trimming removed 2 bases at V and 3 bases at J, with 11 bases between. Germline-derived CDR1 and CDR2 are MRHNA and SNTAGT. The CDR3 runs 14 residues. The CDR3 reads CASSDDGDLYEQYV. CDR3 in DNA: TGTGCCAGCAGTGACGACGGGGACCTCTACGAGCAGTACGTC.

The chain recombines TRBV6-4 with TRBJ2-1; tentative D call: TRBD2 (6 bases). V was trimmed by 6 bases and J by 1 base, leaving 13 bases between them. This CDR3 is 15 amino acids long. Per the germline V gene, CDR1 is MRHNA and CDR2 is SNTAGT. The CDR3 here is CASSSGTESYNEQFF. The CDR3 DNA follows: TGTGCCAGCAGCTCTGGGACTGAGTCCTACAATGAGCAGTTCTTC.

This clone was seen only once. As DNA, the CDR3 is TGTGCCAGCAGCCAAGGTCCGGACTCTGGGGCCAACGTCCTGACTTTC. It codes for CASSQGPDSGANVLTF. The chain couples TRBV4-2 to TRBJ2-6; unclear D gene. Germline CDR1 is LGHNA and CDR2 is YNFKEQ. The ends were cut back, 1 base at V and 0 bases at J, with 7 bases in the middle. The CDR3 is made up of 16 amino acids.

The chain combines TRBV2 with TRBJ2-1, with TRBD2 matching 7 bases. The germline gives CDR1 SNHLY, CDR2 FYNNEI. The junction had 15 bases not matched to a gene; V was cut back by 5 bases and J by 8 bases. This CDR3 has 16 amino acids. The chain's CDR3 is CASSTLGEGRLDEQFF. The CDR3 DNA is TGTGCCAGCAGTACACTCGGGGAGGGCCGACTGGATGAGCAGTTCTTC.

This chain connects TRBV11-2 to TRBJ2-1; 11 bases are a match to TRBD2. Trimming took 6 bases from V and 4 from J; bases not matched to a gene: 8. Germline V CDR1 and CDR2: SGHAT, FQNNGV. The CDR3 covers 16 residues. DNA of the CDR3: TGTGCCAGCAGAAAACTAGCGGGAGACCTTTACAATGAGCAGTTCTTC. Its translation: CASRKLAGDLYNEQFF. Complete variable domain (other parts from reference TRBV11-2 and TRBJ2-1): EAGVAQSPRYKIIEKRQSVAFWCNPISGHATLYWYQQILGQGPKLLIQFQNNGVVDDSQLPKDRFSAERLKGVDSTLKIQPAKLEDSAVYLCASRKLAGDLYNEQFFGPGTRLTVL.

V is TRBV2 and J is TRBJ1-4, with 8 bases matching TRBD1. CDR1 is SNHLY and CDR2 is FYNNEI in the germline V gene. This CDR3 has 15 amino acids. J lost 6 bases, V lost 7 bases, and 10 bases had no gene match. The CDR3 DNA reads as TGTGCCAGCAAACTGACAGGGGAGGACGATGAAAAACTGTTTTTT. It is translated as CASKLTGEDDEKLFF. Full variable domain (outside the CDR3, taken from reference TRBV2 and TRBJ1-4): EPEVTQTPSHQVTQMGQEVILRCVPISNHLYFYWYRQILGQKVEFLVSFYNNEISEKSEIFDDQFSVERPDGSNFTLKIRSTKLEDSAMYFCASKLTGEDDEKLFFGSGTQLSVL.

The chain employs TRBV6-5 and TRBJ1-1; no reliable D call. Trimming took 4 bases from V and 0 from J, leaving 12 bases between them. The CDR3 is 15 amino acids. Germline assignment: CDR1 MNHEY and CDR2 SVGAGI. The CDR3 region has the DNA TGTGCCAGCAGTTTACGTCCGGGGATGAACACTGAAGCTTTCTTT. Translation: CASSLRPGMNTEAFF.

The CDR3 DNA follows: TGCGCCAGCAGCTTGGTTCGGGAGGACCCCTCGTACCAAGAGACCCAGTACTTC. It codes for CASSLVREDPSYQETQYF. The chain combines TRBV5-1 with TRBJ2-5; 7 bases are shared with TRBD2. This CDR3 comprises 18 residues. V lost 0 bases, J lost 0 bases, and 11 bases stayed unmatched. Germline assignment: CDR1 SGHRS and CDR2 YFSETQ.

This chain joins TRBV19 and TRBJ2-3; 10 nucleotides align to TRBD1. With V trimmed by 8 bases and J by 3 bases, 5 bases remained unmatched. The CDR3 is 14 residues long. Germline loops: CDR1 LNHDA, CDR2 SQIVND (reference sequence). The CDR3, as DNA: TGTGCCAGTTGGACAGGGGGTAGGACAGATACGCAGTATTTT. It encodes CASWTGGRTDTQYF.

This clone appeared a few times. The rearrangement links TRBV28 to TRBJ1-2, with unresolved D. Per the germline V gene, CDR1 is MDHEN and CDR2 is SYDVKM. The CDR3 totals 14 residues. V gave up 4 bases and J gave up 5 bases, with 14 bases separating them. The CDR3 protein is CASSSPAGVYGYTF. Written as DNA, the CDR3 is TGTGCCAGCAGTTCACCAGCCGGGGTGTATGGCTACACCTTC.

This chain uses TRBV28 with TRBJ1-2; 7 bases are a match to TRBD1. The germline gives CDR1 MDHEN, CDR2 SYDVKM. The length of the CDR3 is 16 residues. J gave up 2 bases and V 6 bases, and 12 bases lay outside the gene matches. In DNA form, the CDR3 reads TGTGCCAGCAGCCCCTCGGACAGGAGGGGAAACTATGGCTACACCTTC. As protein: CASSPSDRRGNYGYTF.

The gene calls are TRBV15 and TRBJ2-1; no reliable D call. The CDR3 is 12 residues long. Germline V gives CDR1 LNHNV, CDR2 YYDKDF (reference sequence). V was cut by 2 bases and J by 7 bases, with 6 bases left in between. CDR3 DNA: TGTGCCACCAGCAGATTCAGGAATGAGCAGTTCTTC. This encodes CATSRFRNEQFF.

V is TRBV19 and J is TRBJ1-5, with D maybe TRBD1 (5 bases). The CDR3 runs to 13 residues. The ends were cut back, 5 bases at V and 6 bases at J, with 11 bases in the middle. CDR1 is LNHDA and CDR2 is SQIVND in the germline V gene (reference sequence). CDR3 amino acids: CASSLQGGQPQHF. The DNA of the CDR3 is TGTGCCAGTAGTCTGCAGGGAGGTCAGCCCCAGCATTTT.

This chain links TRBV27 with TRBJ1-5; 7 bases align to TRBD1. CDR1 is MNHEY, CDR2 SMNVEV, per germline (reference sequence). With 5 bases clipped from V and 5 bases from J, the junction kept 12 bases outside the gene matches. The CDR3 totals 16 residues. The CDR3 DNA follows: TGTGCCAGCAGTCAGAGGTGGCAGGGGGTCGATCAGCCCCAGCATTTT. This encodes CASSQRWQGVDQPQHF.